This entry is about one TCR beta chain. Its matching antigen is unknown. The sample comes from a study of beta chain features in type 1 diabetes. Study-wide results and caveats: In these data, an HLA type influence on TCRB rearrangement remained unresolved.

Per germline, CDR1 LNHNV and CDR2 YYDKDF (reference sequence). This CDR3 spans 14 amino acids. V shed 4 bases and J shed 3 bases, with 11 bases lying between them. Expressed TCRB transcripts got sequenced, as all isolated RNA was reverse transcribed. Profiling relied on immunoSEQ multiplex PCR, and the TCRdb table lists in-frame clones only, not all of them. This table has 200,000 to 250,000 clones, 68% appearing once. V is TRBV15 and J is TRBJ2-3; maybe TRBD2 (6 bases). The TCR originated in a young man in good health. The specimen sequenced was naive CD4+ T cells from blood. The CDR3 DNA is TGTGCCACCAGCAAGGCGGGAAGGACAGATACGCAGTATTTT. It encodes CATSKAGRTDTQYF.